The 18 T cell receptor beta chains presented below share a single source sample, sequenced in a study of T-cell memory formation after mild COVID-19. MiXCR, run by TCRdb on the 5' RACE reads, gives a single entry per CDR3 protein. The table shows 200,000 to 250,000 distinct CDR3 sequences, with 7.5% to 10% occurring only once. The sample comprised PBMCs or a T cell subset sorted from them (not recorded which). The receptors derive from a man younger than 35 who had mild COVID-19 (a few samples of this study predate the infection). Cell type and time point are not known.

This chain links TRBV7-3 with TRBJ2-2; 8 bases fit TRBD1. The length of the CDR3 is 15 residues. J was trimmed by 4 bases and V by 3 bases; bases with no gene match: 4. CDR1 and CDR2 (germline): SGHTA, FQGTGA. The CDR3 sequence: CASSFRGPGTGELFF. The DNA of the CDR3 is TGTGCCAGCAGCTTCAGGGGGCCCGGCACCGGGGAGCTGTTTTTT.

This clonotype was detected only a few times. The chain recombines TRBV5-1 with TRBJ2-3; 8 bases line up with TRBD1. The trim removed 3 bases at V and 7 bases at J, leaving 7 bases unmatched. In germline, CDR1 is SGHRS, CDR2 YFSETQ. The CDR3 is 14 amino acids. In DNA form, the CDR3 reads TGCGCCAGCAGCTGGACGGGACAGGCGAATACGCAGTATTTT. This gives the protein CASSWTGQANTQYF.

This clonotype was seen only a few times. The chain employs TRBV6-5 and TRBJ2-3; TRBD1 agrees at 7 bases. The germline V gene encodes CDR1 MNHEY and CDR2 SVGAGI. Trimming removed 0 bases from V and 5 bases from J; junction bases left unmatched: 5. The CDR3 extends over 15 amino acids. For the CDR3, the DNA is TGTGCCAGCAGTTACTCCAGACAGGGCGGAGATACGCAGTATTTT. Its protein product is CASSYSRQGGDTQYF.

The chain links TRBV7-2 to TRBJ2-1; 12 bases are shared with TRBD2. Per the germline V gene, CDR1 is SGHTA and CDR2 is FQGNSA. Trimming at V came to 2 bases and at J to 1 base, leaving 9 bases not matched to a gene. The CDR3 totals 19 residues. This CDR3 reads CASSLWASGGARSYNEQFF. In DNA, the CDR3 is TGTGCCAGCAGCTTATGGGCTAGCGGGGGGGCTCGTTCCTACAATGAGCAGTTCTTC.

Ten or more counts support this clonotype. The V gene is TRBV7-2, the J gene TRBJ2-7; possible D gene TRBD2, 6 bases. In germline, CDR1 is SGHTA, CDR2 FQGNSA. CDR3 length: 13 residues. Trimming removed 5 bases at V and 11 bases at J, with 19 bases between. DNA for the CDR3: TGTGCCAGCAGCAGTCGACTAGGGAGCTGGGAGTACTTC. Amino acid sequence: CASSSRLGSWEYF.

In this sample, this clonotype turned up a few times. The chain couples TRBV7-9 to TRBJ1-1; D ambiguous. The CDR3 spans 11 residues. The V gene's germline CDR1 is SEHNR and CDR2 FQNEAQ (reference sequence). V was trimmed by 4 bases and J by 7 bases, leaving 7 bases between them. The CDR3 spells CASSYYSEAFF. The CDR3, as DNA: TGTGCCAGCAGCTACTATAGTGAAGCTTTCTTT.

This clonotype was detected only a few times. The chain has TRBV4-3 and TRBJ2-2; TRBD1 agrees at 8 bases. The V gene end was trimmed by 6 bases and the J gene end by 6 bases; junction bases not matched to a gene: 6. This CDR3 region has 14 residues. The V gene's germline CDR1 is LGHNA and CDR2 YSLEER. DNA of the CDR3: TGCGCCAGCAGAGCGGACAGGGTGGCCGGGGAGCTGTTTTTT. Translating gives CASRADRVAGELFF.

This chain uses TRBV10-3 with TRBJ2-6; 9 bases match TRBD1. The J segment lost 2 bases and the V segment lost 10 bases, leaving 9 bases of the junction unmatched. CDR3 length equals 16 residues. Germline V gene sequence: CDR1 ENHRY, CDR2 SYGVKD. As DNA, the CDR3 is TGTGCCACCGTTCCCGGGACAGGGACTGGGGCCAACGTCCTGACTTTC. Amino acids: CATVPGTGTGANVLTF.

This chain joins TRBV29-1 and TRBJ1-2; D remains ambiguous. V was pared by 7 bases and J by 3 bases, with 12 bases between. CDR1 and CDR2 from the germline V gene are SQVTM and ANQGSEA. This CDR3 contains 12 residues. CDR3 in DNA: TGCAGCGACGGGTGGACGGACTATGGCTACACCTTC. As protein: CSDGWTDYGYTF.

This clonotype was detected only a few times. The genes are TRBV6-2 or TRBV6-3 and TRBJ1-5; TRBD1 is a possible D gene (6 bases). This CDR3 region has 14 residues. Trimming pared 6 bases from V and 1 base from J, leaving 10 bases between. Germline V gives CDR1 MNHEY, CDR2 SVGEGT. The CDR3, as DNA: TGTGCCAGCAGAAGACAGGAGAGCAATCAGCCCCAGCATTTT. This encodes CASRRQESNQPQHF.

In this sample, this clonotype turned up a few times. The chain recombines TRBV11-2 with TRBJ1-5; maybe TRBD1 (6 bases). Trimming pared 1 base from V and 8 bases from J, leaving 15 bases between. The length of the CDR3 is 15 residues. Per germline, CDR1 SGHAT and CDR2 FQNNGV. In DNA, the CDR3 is TGTGCCAGCAGCTTAGGGGACAAGTGGCGTGAGCCCCAGCATTTT. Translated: CASSLGDKWREPQHF.

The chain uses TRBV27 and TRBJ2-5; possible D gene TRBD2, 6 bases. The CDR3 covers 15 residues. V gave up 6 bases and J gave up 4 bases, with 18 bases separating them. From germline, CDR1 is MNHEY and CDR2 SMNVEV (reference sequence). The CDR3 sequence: CASRATSTPLETQYF. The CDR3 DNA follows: TGTGCCAGCAGGGCGACTAGTACCCCCCTAGAGACCCAGTACTTC.

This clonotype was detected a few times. CDR3 nucleotide sequence: TGCGCCAGCAGCCGCTTGCTGAGAGATACGCAGTATTTT. Encoded protein: CASSRLLRDTQYF. V gene TRBV4-3 combines with J gene TRBJ2-3; unclear D gene. The CDR3 consists of 13 residues. In germline, CDR1 is LGHNA, CDR2 YSLEER. V shed 4 bases and J shed 5 bases, with 10 bases lying between them.

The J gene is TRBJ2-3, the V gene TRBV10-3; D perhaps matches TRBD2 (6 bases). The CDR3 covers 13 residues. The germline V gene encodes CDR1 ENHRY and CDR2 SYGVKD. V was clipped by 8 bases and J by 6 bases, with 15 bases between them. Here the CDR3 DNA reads TGTGCCATCTCTATGGGCGGGGTCGATACGCAGTATTTT. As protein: CAISMGGVDTQYF.

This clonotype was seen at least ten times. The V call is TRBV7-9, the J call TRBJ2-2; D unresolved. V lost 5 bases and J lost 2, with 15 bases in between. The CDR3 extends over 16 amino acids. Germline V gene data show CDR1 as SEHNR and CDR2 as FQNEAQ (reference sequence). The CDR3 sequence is CASSARATANTGELFF. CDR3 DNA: TGTGCCAGCAGCGCAAGGGCCACTGCAAACACCGGGGAGCTGTTTTTT.

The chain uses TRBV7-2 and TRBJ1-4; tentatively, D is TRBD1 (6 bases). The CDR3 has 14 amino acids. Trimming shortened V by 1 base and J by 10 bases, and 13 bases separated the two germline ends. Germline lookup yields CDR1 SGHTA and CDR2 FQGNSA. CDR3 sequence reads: CASSLEGGSGKLFF. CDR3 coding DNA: TGTGCCAGCAGCTTAGAGGGGGGGTCCGGAAAACTGTTTTTT.

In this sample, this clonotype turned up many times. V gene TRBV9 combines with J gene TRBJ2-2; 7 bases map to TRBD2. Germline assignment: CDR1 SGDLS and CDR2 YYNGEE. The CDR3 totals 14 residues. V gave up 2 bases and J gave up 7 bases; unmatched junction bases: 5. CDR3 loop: CASSVGTNDGELFF. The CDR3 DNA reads TGTGCCAGCAGCGTGGGGACTAACGACGGGGAGCTGTTTTTT.

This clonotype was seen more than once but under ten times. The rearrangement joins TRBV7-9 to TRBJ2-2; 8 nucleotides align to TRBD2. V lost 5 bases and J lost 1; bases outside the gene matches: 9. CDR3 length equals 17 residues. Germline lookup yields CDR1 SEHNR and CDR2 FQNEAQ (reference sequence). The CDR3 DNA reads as TGTGCCAGCAGCCCCCATGCCGGGGGGGAGAACACCGGGGAGCTGTTTTTT. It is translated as CASSPHAGGENTGELFF.